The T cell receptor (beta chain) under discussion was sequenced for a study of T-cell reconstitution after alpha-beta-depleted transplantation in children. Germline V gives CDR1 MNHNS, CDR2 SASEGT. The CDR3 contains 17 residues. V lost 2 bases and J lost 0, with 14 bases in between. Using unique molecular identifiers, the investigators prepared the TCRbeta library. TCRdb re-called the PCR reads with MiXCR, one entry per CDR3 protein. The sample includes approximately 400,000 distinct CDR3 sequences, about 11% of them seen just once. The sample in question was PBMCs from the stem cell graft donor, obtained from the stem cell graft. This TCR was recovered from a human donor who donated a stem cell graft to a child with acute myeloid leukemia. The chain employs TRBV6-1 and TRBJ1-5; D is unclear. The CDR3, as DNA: TGTGCCAGCAGTGAAAAGACGACGGGGAATAGCAATCAGCCCCAGCATTTT. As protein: CASSEKTTGNSNQPQHF.